This T cell receptor beta chain was sequenced during a study of early stage breast cancer tumors. As for the study in general: Samples were sequenced at approximately 9.5-fold average coverage. Findings and caveats of the study: Most shared enriched TCRB sequences were commonly generated ones.

Unmatched junction bases numbered 10, after V lost 2 bases and J lost 3 bases. Germline CDR1 SGHTA, CDR2 FQGNSA. CDR3 length: 18 amino acids. This clone was observed a single time. Antigen specificity is unknown. Clones were read by immunoSEQ multiplex PCR, and TCRdb kept only the in-frame ones, dropping some. Altogether around 13,000 clones are present, about 79% being singletons, with the ten largest covering approximately 7.6%. The V call is TRBV7-2, the J call TRBJ2-2, with 9 bases lining up with TRBD2. The TCR originated in a person aged 50 to 59 with breast cancer. Sequencing input: normal breast tissue next to the tumor. The CDR3 region is CASSLYSGSILYTGELFF. CDR3 coding DNA: TGTGCCAGCAGCTTATATAGCGGGAGCATTTTGTACACCGGGGAGCTGTTTTTT.